This TCR beta chain comes out of a study of OX40 agonist ivuxolimab in advanced cancers. Study information: From about 20 to 79 years was the age range, with a mean of roughly 64 years, and nearly 85% were male.

Germline-derived CDR1 and CDR2 are SGHRS and YFSETQ. Between the trimmed V and J ends, which lost 0 bases and 2 bases, there was a span of 9 bases. The CDR3 length is 15 residues. Clones were read by immunoSEQ multiplex PCR, and TCRdb kept only the in-frame ones, dropping some. The sample has tens of thousands of clones; around 90% are singletons. The sequencing here drew on CD4+ or CD8+ T cells sorted from blood, taken in a trial of the OX40 agonist ivuxolimab. The chain employs TRBV5-1 and TRBJ2-4; maybe TRBD1 (6 bases). This receptor was obtained from an adult with an advanced solid tumor such as melanoma, head and neck, liver or kidney cancer. DNA for the CDR3: TGCGCCAGCAGCTTGGATACAGGGACCAAAAACATTCAGTACTTC. The encoded protein is CASSLDTGTKNIQYF.